Each of the 3 T cell receptor beta chains below was sequenced from the same sample in a study of blood T cell repertoires in COVID-19. Some clones are missing from TCRdb's copy, which holds only in-frame ones; the method was immunoSEQ multiplex PCR. The table has under 250,000 clones, just under 85% seen once. Sequences were obtained from peripheral blood. The receptor source for this set is a woman between 45 and 65 years old with active or convalescent COVID-19.

The V call is TRBV9, the J call TRBJ1-1; 8 nucleotides agree with TRBD1. V shed 3 bases and J 4 bases; nucleotides not matched to a gene: 8. The germline gives CDR1 SGDLS, CDR2 YYNGEE. CDR3 size: 15 residues. Here the CDR3 DNA reads TGTGCCAGCAGCGGACGACAGGGGATTATCACTGAAGCTTTCTTT. Protein product: CASSGRQGIITEAFF.

The V gene is TRBV5-4, the J gene TRBJ1-4, with a weak D call TRBD1 (6 bases). The germline V gene encodes CDR1 SGHNT and CDR2 YYREEE (reference sequence). The V gene lost 5 bases and the J gene lost 5 bases, with 13 bases spanning the gap. The CDR3 covers 14 residues. CDR3 in amino acids: CASSSGATNEKLFF. The CDR3 region has the DNA TGTGCCAGCAGTTCAGGGGCTACCAATGAAAAACTGTTTTTT.

The chain has TRBV7-2 and TRBJ1-3; 10 positions agree with TRBD1. The V gene end was trimmed by 5 bases and the J gene end by 4 bases; junction bases not matched to a gene: 8. The CDR3 consists of 16 residues. The germline V gene encodes CDR1 SGHTA and CDR2 FQGNSA. This CDR3 reads CASSVRQGAKGNTIYF. The CDR3 DNA is TGTGCCAGCAGCGTAAGACAGGGGGCGAAGGGAAACACCATATATTTT.